Listed below are T cell receptor beta chains from one sample, sequenced in a study of T-cell reconstitution after alpha-beta-depleted transplantation in children. Each CDR3 protein gets one entry after TCRdb re-called the PCR reads with MiXCR. The data contain 100,000 or so distinct CDR3 sequences, 4.5% to 7.5% of them singletons. The sequences come from PBMCs, mostly from graft donor cells, collected 60 days after TCRalphabeta/CD19-depleted stem cell transplant. The source of these receptors is a female patient younger than 10 who had a stem cell transplant for Fanconi anemia, so the T cells may come from the graft donor. The CDR3 runs from the conserved cysteine through the conserved F or W. Fields, in order: J gene, D gene, clone size, V gene, CDR3 protein, CDR3 DNA. A D gene is named only where the DNA matches it firmly. Rows give clone size only sometimes, using once, few, many, or a class for an expanded clone.

j_call: TRBJ2-1
d_call: TRBD2
clone_size: many
v_call: TRBV29-1
cdr3_aa: CSVDYSSGGYNEQFF
cdr3_nt: TGCAGCGTTGATTATTCTAGCGGGGGTTACAATGAGCAGTTCTTC

j_call: TRBJ1-1
d_call: NA
clone_size: many
v_call: TRBV19
cdr3_aa: CASQPLRTLNTEAFF
cdr3_nt: TGTGCCAGCCAACCACTGCGGACGTTGAACACTGAAGCTTTCTTT

j_call: TRBJ2-1
d_call: NA
clone_size: few
v_call: TRBV20-1
cdr3_aa: CSANSARERILYNEQFF
cdr3_nt: TGCAGTGCTAACTCTGCAAGGGAGCGAATCCTCTACAATGAGCAGTTCTTC

j_call: TRBJ2-3
d_call: NA
clone_size: many
v_call: TRBV21-1
cdr3_aa: CASSLPSSGSTDTQYF
cdr3_nt: TGTGCCAGCAGCCTCCCATCTAGCGGGAGCACAGATACGCAGTATTTT

j_call: TRBJ2-7
d_call: TRBD2
clone_size: many
v_call: TRBV7-2
cdr3_aa: CASSLGPSGTIYYEQYF
cdr3_nt: TGTGCCAGCAGCTTAGGGCCTAGCGGGACCATCTACTACGAGCAGTACTTC

j_call: TRBJ2-6
d_call: NA
clone_size: many
v_call: TRBV24-1
cdr3_aa: CATSDSHHSGANVLTF
cdr3_nt: TGTGCCACCAGTGATTCACACCACTCTGGGGCCAACGTCCTGACTTTC

j_call: TRBJ2-7
d_call: NA
clone_size: few
v_call: TRBV11-2
cdr3_aa: CASSLLNGEGYEQYF
cdr3_nt: TGTGCCAGCAGCCTGTTAAACGGAGAGGGCTACGAGCAGTACTTC

j_call: TRBJ2-1
d_call: TRBD2
clone_size: many
v_call: TRBV3-1
cdr3_aa: CASSQGAGGNRNEQFF
cdr3_nt: TGTGCCAGCAGCCAAGGGGCGGGAGGAAATCGCAATGAGCAGTTCTTC

j_call: TRBJ2-1
d_call: NA
clone_size: many
v_call: TRBV7-2
cdr3_aa: CASSLGVGEQFF
cdr3_nt: TGTGCCAGCAGCTTAGGAGTGGGTGAGCAGTTCTTC

j_call: TRBJ2-1
d_call: NA
clone_size: many
v_call: TRBV19
cdr3_aa: CASRLAHSSYNEQFF
cdr3_nt: TGTGCCAGTAGACTAGCCCACAGCTCCTACAATGAGCAGTTCTTC

j_call: TRBJ2-7
d_call: TRBD2
clone_size: many
v_call: TRBV6-2/TRBV6-3
cdr3_aa: CASSYSPTSGFHEQYF
cdr3_nt: TGTGCCAGCAGTTACTCACCGACTAGCGGTTTCCACGAGCAGTACTTC

j_call: TRBJ1-5
d_call: NA
clone_size: few
v_call: TRBV12-3/TRBV12-4
cdr3_aa: CASLNGALNQPQHF
cdr3_nt: TGTGCCAGCCTCAATGGGGCCCTCAATCAGCCCCAGCATTTT

j_call: TRBJ2-2
d_call: TRBD2
clone_size: NA
v_call: TRBV4-1
cdr3_aa: CASSRTRLAGNTGELFF
cdr3_nt: TGCGCCAGCAGCCGCACCAGACTAGCGGGGAACACCGGGGAGCTGTTTTTT

j_call: TRBJ2-5
d_call: TRBD1
clone_size: NA
v_call: TRBV5-1
cdr3_aa: CASRHGTAQAETQYF
cdr3_nt: TGCGCCAGCAGACATGGGACAGCCCAGGCAGAGACCCAGTACTTC

j_call: TRBJ2-1
d_call: TRBD2
clone_size: NA
v_call: TRBV13
cdr3_aa: CTSCGTSGRAWGTYNEQFF
cdr3_nt: TGTACCAGCTGCGGGACTAGCGGGAGGGCTTGGGGAACCTACAATGAGCAGTTCTTC

j_call: TRBJ1-1
d_call: NA
clone_size: many
v_call: TRBV5-1
cdr3_aa: CASSFQTNTEAFF
cdr3_nt: TGCGCCAGCAGCTTCCAGACGAACACTGAAGCTTTCTTT

j_call: TRBJ2-3
d_call: NA
clone_size: few
v_call: TRBV5-1
cdr3_aa: CASSSSAYTQYF
cdr3_nt: TGCGCCAGCAGCTCTTCCGCTTATACGCAGTATTTT

j_call: TRBJ2-1
d_call: NA
clone_size: many
v_call: TRBV5-1
cdr3_aa: CASSLPRRGKGGSEQFF
cdr3_nt: TGCGCCAGCAGCTTGCCTCGGAGGGGGAAAGGAGGGAGTGAGCAGTTCTTC

j_call: TRBJ2-7
d_call: NA
clone_size: NA
v_call: TRBV20-1
cdr3_aa: CSARRVPYEQYF
cdr3_nt: TGCAGTGCTAGGCGTGTCCCCTACGAGCAGTACTTC

j_call: TRBJ2-1
d_call: TRBD2
clone_size: many
v_call: TRBV11-3
cdr3_aa: CASSLVTTSGHLRVNEQFF
cdr3_nt: TGTGCCAGCAGCTTAGTGACGACTAGCGGGCACCTAAGGGTCAATGAGCAGTTCTTC